The 10 T cell receptor beta chains below come from one sample, sequenced in a study of T cell repertoires in cytomegalovirus infection. TCRdb re-called the reads with MiXCR, one entry per CDR3 protein. The sample gives about 400,000 distinct CDR3 sequences, 15% to 20% of which show up once; less than 9.5% is in the top ten. The sequencing sample was made of PBMCs. These receptors all stem from a human donor in good health (CMV status not recorded). Some clones in this sample may be carry-over from other donors' samples.

This chain uses TRBV7-2 with TRBJ1-2; weak D call: TRBD1 (5 bases). The CDR3 is 13 residues long. Germline V CDR1 and CDR2: SGHTA, FQGNSA. V gave up 4 bases and J gave up 7 bases, with 13 bases separating them. Here the CDR3 reads CASSSSGYRGYTF. The CDR3 coding sequence is TGTGCCAGCAGCTCATCAGGGTATCGTGGCTACACCTTC.

In this sample, this clonotype turned up a few times. The chain links TRBV28 to TRBJ1-1; a weak D match, TRBD1 (5 bases). Germline V CDR1 and CDR2: MDHEN, SYDVKM. The CDR3 spans 15 residues. Trimming took off 1 base at V and 4 bases at J, with 13 bases between the two ends. The CDR3, as DNA: TGTGCCAGCAGTTTATCCTTTCAGGGTTCCACTGAAGCTTTCTTT. It encodes CASSLSFQGSTEAFF.

This clonotype was seen only a few times. The chain recombines TRBV10-3 with TRBJ1-4; 9 bases map to TRBD1. V trimming: 6 bases; J trimming: 8 bases; junction bases outside the gene matches: 10. CDR1 is ENHRY, CDR2 SYGVKD, per germline. The CDR3 contains 15 residues. The CDR3 here is CAISRQGVEGEKLFF. The CDR3 DNA sequence: TGTGCCATCAGCAGACAGGGGGTGGAAGGAGAAAAACTGTTTTTT.

This clonotype was seen only a few times. This sequence joins TRBV2 and TRBJ1-5; D gene ambiguous. Between the trimmed V and J ends, which lost 4 bases and 3 bases, there was a span of 10 bases. The CDR3 runs to 14 residues. In germline, CDR1 is SNHLY, CDR2 FYNNEI. The CDR3 protein is CASSGVRSNQPQHF. Written as DNA, the CDR3 is TGTGCCAGCAGTGGGGTAAGGTCCAATCAGCCCCAGCATTTT.

The rearrangement links TRBV19 to TRBJ2-2, with D maybe TRBD2 (5 bases). Trimming removed 9 bases at V and 2 bases at J, with 13 bases between. Germline V gene data show CDR1 as LNHDA and CDR2 as SQIVND (reference sequence). The CDR3 sequence is 14 residues long. The CDR3 region has the DNA TGTGCCAGCCAAGCTCTAGCAAACACCGGGGAGCTGTTTTTT. Amino acid sequence: CASQALANTGELFF.

In DNA, the CDR3 is TGTGCCAGCAGCTTAGATCCGTCTCGGGAATGGCAGTACTTC. It codes for CASSLDPSREWQYF. This sequence joins TRBV7-2 and TRBJ2-7; possibly TRBD2 for D (5 bases). CDR1 SGHTA and CDR2 FQGNSA come from the germline V gene. The length of the CDR3 is 14 residues. The V gene lost 1 base and the J gene lost 9 bases, with 16 bases spanning the gap.

In this sample, this clonotype turned up many times. V gene TRBV7-2 combines with J gene TRBJ1-2; tentatively, D is TRBD1 (6 bases). The CDR3 has 13 residues. CDR1 is SGHTA, CDR2 FQGNSA, per germline. V was cut by 7 bases and J by 4 bases, with 13 bases left in between. The CDR3 sequence is CASTPTGPYGYTF. CDR3 coding DNA: TGTGCCAGCACCCCGACAGGTCCCTATGGCTACACCTTC.

This clonotype is labeled as medium-sized. The rearrangement links TRBV7-2 to TRBJ1-2; no definite D call. CDR3 length equals 13 residues. CDR1 and CDR2 (germline): SGHTA, FQGNSA. V was clipped by 4 bases and J by 9 bases, with 15 bases between them. The CDR3 DNA reads as TGTGCCAGCAGCTACACTAGAGGCGAGAGCTACACCTTC. It specifies CASSYTRGESYTF.

This clonotype was seen many times. The rearrangement joins TRBV28 to TRBJ2-3; D unresolved. This CDR3 spans 13 amino acids. The germline V gene has CDR1 MDHEN and CDR2 SYDVKM. V was cut by 10 bases and J by 2 bases, with 13 bases left in between. The CDR3: CAIWEGNTDTQYF. The CDR3 DNA reads TGTGCCATTTGGGAAGGGAACACAGATACGCAGTATTTT.

This clonotype was seen more than once but under ten times. V gene TRBV6-2 or TRBV6-3 combines with J gene TRBJ1-1, with a tentative D call TRBD1 (5 bases). The CDR3 is 13 residues long. The V end lost 7 bases, the J end lost 6 bases, and 15 bases lay between the germline ends. Germline V lookup: CDR1 MNHEY, CDR2 SVGEGT. CDR3 loop: CASNQGVDAEAFF. The CDR3 DNA is TGTGCCAGCAACCAGGGCGTGGACGCTGAAGCTTTCTTT.